Below, one T cell receptor beta chain is given with its context. Its antigen is unknown. The data belong to a study of PD-1 blockade in classical Hodgkin lymphoma. Study results and limitations: The study reported lower baseline TCR diversity in newly diagnosed patients than in healthy donors. CD4+ TCR diversity, unlike CD8+, rose significantly by C4D1. Undefined causes, possibly disease activity or prior therapy, underlie the repertoire differences.

Every single patient, without exception, relapsed after autologous stem cell transplantation, and brentuximab vedotin exposure varied. Sequencing used immunoSEQ multiplex PCR; TCRdb keeps in-frame clones, though not all of them. Among about 54,000 clones listed, around 90% were seen once. Germline V gene sequence: CDR1 GTSNPN, CDR2 SVGIG (reference sequence). The V and J ends lost 3 bases and 4 bases respectively, with 9 bases between them. This CDR3 is built from 12 residues. The sample consisted of peripheral blood mononuclear cells (PBMCs), taken before the second cycle of nivolumab. The rearrangement uses TRBV30 and TRBJ1-1; unclear D gene. The receptor's source is a human donor with classical Hodgkin lymphoma. Here the CDR3 DNA reads TGTGCCTGGAGCGTGGGTAGCACTGAAGCTTTCTTT. The encoded protein is CAWSVGSTEAFF. The complete variable domain, with remaining parts taken from reference TRBV30 and TRBJ1-1, reads SQTIHQWPATLVQPVGSPLSLECTVEGTSNPNLYWYRQAAGRGLQLLFYSVGIGQISSEVPQNLSASRPQDRQFILSSKKLLLSDSGFYLCAWSVGSTEAFFGQGTRLTVV.